The clone carrying this T cell receptor beta chain has a single count. Its specificity is not known. These data are taken from a study of blood T cells in healthy people across ages. Study overall: About one barcoded beta molecule was captured per two T cells (by template switching).

Together with a sample-barcoded 5' primer, a J-beta primer mix was included in a second PCR lasting about 6 to 12 cycles. TCRdb reanalysed the 5' RACE reads using MiXCR and keeps one entry per CDR3 protein. The sample comprises roughly 1,800,000 distinct CDR3 sequences, around 50% of which are singletons, and approximately 2.1% rests with the top ten. General study results and limits: While age rose, TCR beta diversity per million T cells dropped in a roughly linear way. Researchers said unsorted PBMCs prevented a conclusive naive versus antigen-experienced comparison.

The CDR3 has 11 amino acids. CDR1 is ENHRY and CDR2 is SYGVKD in the germline V gene. Trimming took off 1 base at V and 7 bases at J, with 5 bases between the two ends. Material for sequencing was blood. The gene calls are TRBV10-3 and TRBJ2-7; D remains ambiguous. The receptor's source is a middle-aged woman in good health. The CDR3 here is CAISEYAEQYF. CDR3 nucleotides: TGTGCCATCAGTGAGTACGCTGAGCAGTACTTC.